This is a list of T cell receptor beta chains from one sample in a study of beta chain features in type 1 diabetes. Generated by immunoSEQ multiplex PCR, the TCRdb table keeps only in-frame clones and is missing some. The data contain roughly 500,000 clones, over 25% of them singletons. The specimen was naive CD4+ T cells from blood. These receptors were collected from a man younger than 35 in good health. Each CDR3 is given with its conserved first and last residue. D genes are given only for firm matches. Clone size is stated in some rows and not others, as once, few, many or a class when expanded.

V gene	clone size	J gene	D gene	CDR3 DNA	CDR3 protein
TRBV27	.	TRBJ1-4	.	TGTGCCAGCAGTCCACAGGGCAATAATGAAAAACTGTTTTTT	CASSPQGNNEKLFF
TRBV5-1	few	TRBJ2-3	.	TGCGCCAGCACTAAGACAGTCACAGATACGCAGTATTTT	CASTKTVTDTQYF
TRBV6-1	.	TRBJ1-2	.	TGTGCCAGCAGTAGACACTTATATGGCTACACCTTC	CASSRHLYGYTF
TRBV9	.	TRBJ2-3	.	TGTGCCAGCAGCGTAGGTGGAGGGGATACGCAGTATTTT	CASSVGGGDTQYF
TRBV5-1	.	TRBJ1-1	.	TGCGCCAGCAGCTTGGTTCCAGGGCAGGAGACTGAAGCTTTCTTT	CASSLVPGQETEAFF
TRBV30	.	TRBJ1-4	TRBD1	TGTGCCTGGAGTGACCAGGGGGGAAATGAAAAACTGTTTTTT	CAWSDQGGNEKLFF
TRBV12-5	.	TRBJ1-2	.	TGTGCTAGTGGTTTGTCGGCCTCAAAGCATGGCTACACCTTC	CASGLSASKHGYTF
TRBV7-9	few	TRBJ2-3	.	TGTGCCAGCAGCGTCGCAGGGTTCTCCGATACGCAGTATTTT	CASSVAGFSDTQYF
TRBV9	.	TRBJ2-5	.	TGTGCCAGCAGCACAGGTGAGGGATTCCCGTACTTC	CASSTGEGFPYF
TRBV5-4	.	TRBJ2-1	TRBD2	TGTGCCAGCAGCTTGGCCCTAGCGGGATATTATGAGCAGTTCTTC	CASSLALAGYYEQFF
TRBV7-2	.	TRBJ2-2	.	TGTGCCAGCAGCCAGTTCCGCAAGACCGGGGAGCTGTTTTTT	CASSQFRKTGELFF
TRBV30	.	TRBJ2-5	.	TGTGCCTGGAGTGTACAGCAAGAGACCCAGTACTTC	CAWSVQQETQYF
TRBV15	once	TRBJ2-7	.	TGTGCCACCAGCAGAGATGGAGGGATCACCTACGAGCAGTACTTC	CATSRDGGITYEQYF
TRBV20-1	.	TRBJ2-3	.	TGCGGAGTTGGACGGGAGAGTACGCAGTATTTT	CGVGRESTQYF
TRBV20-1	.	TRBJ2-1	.	TGCAGTGCTAGAGATTGGTATGAGCAGTTCTTC	CSARDWYEQFF
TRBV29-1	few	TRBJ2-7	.	TGCAGCGGGCTGGGACCTACCTACGAGCAGTACTTC	CSGLGPTYEQYF
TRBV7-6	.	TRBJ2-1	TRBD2	TGTGCCAGCAGCTTAGGGGGGACTAGCGGGCACAATGAGCAGTTCTTC	CASSLGGTSGHNEQFF
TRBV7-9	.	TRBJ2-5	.	TGTGCCAGCAGCACTGCCCTTGGGCAAGAGACCCAGTACTTC	CASSTALGQETQYF
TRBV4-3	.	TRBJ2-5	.	TGCGCCAGCAGCCAAGATCCACACAGCCAAGAGACCCAGTACTTC	CASSQDPHSQETQYF
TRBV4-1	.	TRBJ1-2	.	TGCGCCAGCAGCCTTTCAAGAGATAACTATGGCTACACCTTC	CASSLSRDNYGYTF
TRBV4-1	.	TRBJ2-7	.	TGCGCCAGCAGCCACGACTTCAGAGGCTACGAGCAGTACTTC	CASSHDFRGYEQYF
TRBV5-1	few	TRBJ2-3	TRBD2	TGCGCCAGCAGCTTCGGGGGGACAGATACGCAGTATTTT	CASSFGGTDTQYF
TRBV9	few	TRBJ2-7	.	TGTGCCAGCAGCGTAGTGGGTTCCGCCGCCGAGCAGTACTTC	CASSVVGSAAEQYF
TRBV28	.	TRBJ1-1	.	TGTGCCAGCAGCCGTAGGGCAGTTTCTGAAGCTTTCTTT	CASSRRAVSEAFF
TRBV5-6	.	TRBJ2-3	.	TGTGCCAGCAGCTTCAGGGACCTCACAGATACGCAGTATTTT	CASSFRDLTDTQYF
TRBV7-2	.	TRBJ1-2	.	TGTGCCAGCACTCGGGACGGGACTAACTATGGCTACACCTTC	CASTRDGTNYGYTF